The 5 T cell receptor beta chains below come from one sample, sequenced in a study of blood T cells in healthy people across ages. Alongside a J-beta primer mix, a sample-barcoded 5' primer served in a second PCR lasting roughly 7 to 11 cycles. In TCRdb, the 5' RACE reads were re-called with MiXCR into one record per CDR3 protein. The data contain hundreds of thousands of distinct CDR3 sequences, about 56% of them singletons. The sequencing sample was made of blood. Receptors originate from a middle-aged man in good health.

The rearrangement uses TRBV20-1 and TRBJ2-1; 13 bases line up with TRBD2. V trimming: 6 bases; J trimming: 7 bases; junction bases outside the gene matches: 9. The CDR3 covers 15 residues. The germline gives CDR1 DFQATT, CDR2 SNEGSKA (reference sequence). The CDR3 nucleotides read TGCAGTGCGCCACGACTAGCGGGAGGTGGGAATGAGCAGTTCTTC. The encoded protein is CSAPRLAGGGNEQFF.

CDR3 sequence: CASSQEASEKYNEQFF. The CDR3 bases are TGTGCCAGCAGCCAAGAAGCTAGCGAGAAATACAATGAGCAGTTCTTC. The V and J genes are TRBV4-2 and TRBJ2-1; D is perhaps TRBD2 (6 bases). Germline CDR1 LGHNA, CDR2 YNFKEQ. The CDR3 consists of 16 residues. Trimming left V 0 bases short and J 4 bases short, with 13 bases between.

The chain combines TRBV24-1 with TRBJ2-7; TRBD2 aligns across 12 bases. Germline values: CDR1 KGHDR, CDR2 SFDVKD. Losses at the gene ends were 4 bases for V and 7 bases for J; bases not matched to a gene: 10. This CDR3 spans 16 amino acids. DNA of the CDR3: TGTGCCACCAGTGACCCCACTAGCGGGGGGCCAAATGAGCAGTACTTC. This codes for CATSDPTSGGPNEQYF.

The chain is built from TRBV7-3 and TRBJ2-5; a possible D gene is TRBD2 (6 bases). Trimming took off 2 bases at V and 4 bases at J, with 20 bases between the two ends. This CDR3 spans 17 amino acids. CDR1 SGHTA and CDR2 FQGTGA come from the germline V gene. The chain's CDR3 is CASSLRSGSPSGETQYF. CDR3 nucleotide sequence: TGTGCCAGCAGCTTACGTAGCGGCAGTCCTTCCGGAGAGACCCAGTACTTC.

For the CDR3, the DNA is TGTGCCAGTAAGAGCTCCTACGAGCAGTACTTC. This encodes CASKSSYEQYF. V and J are TRBV27 and TRBJ2-7; D is unclear. Germline assignment: CDR1 MNHEY and CDR2 SMNVEV (reference sequence). The CDR3 contains 11 residues. V was cut by 9 bases and J by 0 bases, with 6 bases left in between.